This T cell receptor beta chain was captured by sequencing in a study of cytomegalovirus exposure and HLA in healthy donors. Amplification used 60 Vbeta primers and 13 Jbeta primers. Using immunoSEQ multiplex PCR, the repertoire was profiled, and TCRdb retains in-frame clones only, with some absent. The sample yields about 140,000 clones, about 80% seen once. Germline V gene sequence: CDR1 LNHDA, CDR2 SQIVND (reference sequence). V was cut by 6 bases and J by 0 bases, with 18 bases left in between. This CDR3 has 17 amino acids. The TCR comes from a man in his late teens or twenties in good health and CMV-seronegative. Material for sequencing was PBMCs. The J gene is TRBJ2-4, the V gene TRBV19; weak D call: TRBD1 (5 bases). The CDR3 loop is CASSSLEGVLAKNIQYF. The CDR3 DNA reads TGTGCCAGTAGCAGCCTTGAAGGGGTCCTAGCCAAAAACATTCAGTACTTC. Drawing the rest from reference TRBV19 and TRBJ2-4, the complete variable domain is DGGITQSPKYLFRKEGQNVTLSCEQNLNHDAMYWYRQDPGQGLRLIYYSQIVNDFQKGDIAEGYSVSREKKESFPLTVTSAQKNPTAFYLCASSSLEGVLAKNIQYFGAGTRLSVL.